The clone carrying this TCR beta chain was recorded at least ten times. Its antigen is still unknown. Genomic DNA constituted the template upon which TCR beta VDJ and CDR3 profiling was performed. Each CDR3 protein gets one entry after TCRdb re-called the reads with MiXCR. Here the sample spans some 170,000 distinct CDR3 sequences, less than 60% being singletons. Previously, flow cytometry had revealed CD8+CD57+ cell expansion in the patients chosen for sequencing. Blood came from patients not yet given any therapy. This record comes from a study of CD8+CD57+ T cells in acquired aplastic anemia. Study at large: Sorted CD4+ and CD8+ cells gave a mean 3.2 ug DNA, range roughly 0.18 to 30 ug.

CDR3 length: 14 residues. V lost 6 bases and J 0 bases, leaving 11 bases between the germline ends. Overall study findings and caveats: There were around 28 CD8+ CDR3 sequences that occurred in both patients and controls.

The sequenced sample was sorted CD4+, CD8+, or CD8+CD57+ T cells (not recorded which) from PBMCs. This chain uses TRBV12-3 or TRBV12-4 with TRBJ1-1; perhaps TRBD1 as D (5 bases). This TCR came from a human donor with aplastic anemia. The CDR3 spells CASSSGPMNTEAFF. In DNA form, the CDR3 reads TGTGCCAGCAGCTCGGGACCCATGAACACTGAAGCTTTCTTT.